This T cell receptor beta chain was obtained from a study of CD8 T cells in ankylosing spondylitis. General observations from the study: Ankylosing spondylitis blood appeared to carry a characteristic TCR beta motif of roughly eight highly homologous variants.

This CDR3 is 15 amino acids long. Germline CDR1 and CDR2: LGHNA and YSLEER. V was cut by 3 bases and J by 3 bases, with 14 bases left in between. For TCR beta, libraries came from quantitative 5'-RACE with molecular barcodes. TCRdb ran MiXCR on the 5' RACE reads and lists one entry per CDR3 protein. The sample holds 200,000 to 250,000 distinct CDR3 sequences, about 6.7% seen once. This clonotype was observed many times. Its antigen is currently unknown. Sample: blood, either unsorted or a sorted T cell fraction (not recorded which). The chain is built from TRBV4-3 and TRBJ1-2; D is unresolved. This receptor was obtained from a male donor with ankylosing spondylitis. Here the CDR3 reads CASSHRPPRHYGYTF. CDR3 DNA: TGCGCCAGCAGCCACCGGCCACCCAGGCACTATGGCTACACCTTC.